The next 32 T cell receptor beta chains were all read from a single sample in a study of response to subunit inactivated influenza vaccine. TCRdb recomputed calls from the RT-PCR reads with MiXCR, one row per CDR3 protein. The sample holds 590,000 or so distinct CDR3 sequences, 14% seen once. The sequenced sample was PBMCs from blood, obtained 14 to 15 days before vaccination. These receptors all stem from a man aged 50 to 60 who received an inactivated influenza vaccine.

There are a few counts of this clonotype. The CDR3 spells CASSLGTGGFDEQFF. The CDR3 DNA follows: TGTGCCAGCAGCCTCGGGACAGGGGGCTTCGATGAGCAGTTCTTC. The chain carries TRBV14 and TRBJ2-1, with 12 bases identical to TRBD1. Germline CDR1 reads SGHDN; CDR2 reads FVKESK. V was pared by 4 bases and J by 8 bases, with 6 bases of the junction left unmatched. This CDR3 region has 15 residues.

Here the CDR3 reads CASSQSLGWSGDGYTF. In DNA form, the CDR3 reads TGCGCCAGCAGTCAATCCTTAGGGTGGTCAGGGGATGGCTACACCTTC. V and J are TRBV23-1 and TRBJ1-2, with D possibly being TRBD1 (6 bases). TRBV23-1 is treated as an ORF (open reading frame) with a function not yet certain. CDR3 length: 16 amino acids. V was shortened by 0 bases and J by 6 bases, with 17 bases between the two germline ends.

This clonotype showed up just a few times. V and J are TRBV7-2 and TRBJ1-1; D possibly corresponds to TRBD1 (6 bases). There are 15 residues in the CDR3. Trimming removed 2 bases at V and 3 bases at J, with 13 bases between. Germline CDR1 is SGHTA and CDR2 is FQGNSA. CDR3 region: CASSLSQGTYTEAFF. The CDR3 DNA follows: TGTGCCAGCAGCTTAAGTCAGGGGACGTACACTGAAGCTTTCTTT. The whole variable domain, filled in from reference TRBV7-2 and TRBJ1-1, reads GAGVSQSPSNKVTEKGKDVELRCDPISGHTALYWYRQSLGQGLEFLIYFQGNSAPDKSGLPSDRFSAERTGGSVSTLTIQRTQQEDSAVYLCASSLSQGTYTEAFFGQGTRLTVV.

This clonotype came up a few times. The chain links TRBV2 to TRBJ2-1, with D uncertain. V shed 2 bases and J shed 5 bases, with 7 bases lying between them. Looked up from germline, CDR1 is SNHLY and CDR2 is FYNNEI. The CDR3 has 13 amino acids. In DNA form, the CDR3 reads TGTGCCAGCAGTGAAACAAGGGACAATGAGCAGTTCTTC. This encodes CASSETRDNEQFF. The full variable domain, its missing parts supplied by reference TRBV2 and TRBJ2-1, is EPEVTQTPSHQVTQMGQEVILRCVPISNHLYFYWYRQILGQKVEFLVSFYNNEISEKSEIFDDQFSVERPDGSNFTLKIRSTKLEDSAMYFCASSETRDNEQFFGPGTRLTVL.

This chain links TRBV4-1 with TRBJ2-3, with 7 bases lining up with TRBD1. V was pared by 3 bases and J by 0 bases, with 3 bases of the junction left unmatched. The CDR3 runs 15 residues. CDR1 MGHRA and CDR2 YSYEKL come from the germline V gene. In DNA, the CDR3 is TGCGCCAGCAGCCAGACAGGGATCAGCACAGATACGCAGTATTTT. This codes for CASSQTGISTDTQYF.

This sequence joins TRBV20-1 and TRBJ2-3; no clear D gene. CDR1 and CDR2 from the germline V gene are DFQATT and SNEGSKA (reference sequence). The CDR3 is 15 residues long. Trimming cost V 0 bases and J 2 bases, with 12 bases left between them. The CDR3 DNA reads as TGCAGTGCTAGAGAAGCGATTCGGCACACAGATACGCAGTATTTT. Protein: CSAREAIRHTDTQYF.

This chain connects TRBV6-1 to TRBJ2-5; 7 bases line up with TRBD2. The CDR3 spans 16 residues. V trimming: 6 bases; J trimming: 5 bases; junction bases outside the gene matches: 15. Germline assignment: CDR1 MNHNS and CDR2 SASEGT. The CDR3 sequence is CASRPTTSRGGETQYF. The DNA of the CDR3 is TGTGCCAGCAGACCTACGACTAGCCGGGGAGGGGAGACCCAGTACTTC.

This chain joins TRBV20-1 and TRBJ2-7, with D possibly matching TRBD1 (6 bases). The germline V gene has CDR1 DFQATT and CDR2 SNEGSKA (reference sequence). CDR3 length equals 13 residues. V shed 5 bases and J shed 3 bases, with 14 bases lying between them. In DNA form, the CDR3 reads TGCAGTGCTCCGGACAGCGAGCGCTACGAGCAGTACTTC. Amino acids: CSAPDSERYEQYF.

This clonotype was seen at least ten times. This chain uses TRBV4-1 with TRBJ1-1, with no clear D. The V and J ends lost 3 bases and 7 bases respectively, with 12 bases between them. Germline V gene data show CDR1 as MGHRA and CDR2 as YSYEKL. The CDR3 sequence is 13 residues long. This CDR3 is CASSQSLALEAFF. The CDR3 DNA reads TGCGCCAGCAGCCAGTCTTTGGCCCTTGAAGCTTTCTTT.

V gene TRBV7-6 combines with J gene TRBJ2-6; D perhaps matches TRBD1 (6 bases). Per the germline V gene, CDR1 is SGHVS and CDR2 is FNYEAQ. This CDR3 has 17 amino acids. V lost 4 bases and J 0 bases, leaving 13 bases between the germline ends. In DNA form, the CDR3 reads TGTGCCAGCAGCTCGACAGGCGGTAACTCTGGGGCCAACGTCCTGACTTTC. Translation gives CASSSTGGNSGANVLTF.

The chain uses TRBV24-1 and TRBJ2-3; weak D call: TRBD2 (5 bases). Germline V lookup: CDR1 KGHDR, CDR2 SFDVKD. Deletions cut 4 bases from V and 8 bases from J, with 15 bases between. The CDR3 covers 14 residues. The CDR3 DNA reads TGTGCCACCAGTGACCCTAGACCCGCGGGTACGCAGTATTTT. This sequence encodes CATSDPRPAGTQYF.

The chain combines TRBV19 with TRBJ1-5; D possibly corresponds to TRBD1 (6 bases). The germline V gene encodes CDR1 LNHDA and CDR2 SQIVND (reference sequence). V lost 0 bases to trimming and J lost 0 bases, with 12 bases between them. The CDR3 has 17 amino acids. The CDR3 coding sequence is TGTGCCAGTAGTATAGATACCGGGACACATAGCAATCAGCCCCAGCATTTT. Its protein is CASSIDTGTHSNQPQHF.

The V gene is TRBV19, the J gene TRBJ2-2, with D possibly matching TRBD1 (7 bases). The ends were cut back, 3 bases at V and 4 bases at J, with 12 bases in the middle. The CDR3 covers 15 residues. Germline values: CDR1 LNHDA, CDR2 SQIVND (reference sequence). The CDR3 loop reads CASSIGGGFTGELFF. The CDR3 nucleotides read TGTGCCAGTAGTATCGGAGGGGGCTTCACCGGGGAGCTGTTTTTT.

This clonotype has only a few counts. The chain is built from TRBV5-1 and TRBJ2-2, with TRBD1 matching 8 bases. This CDR3 has 15 residues. CDR1 SGHRS and CDR2 YFSETQ come from the germline V gene. V lost 4 bases to trimming and J lost 2 bases; unmatched junction nucleotides: 4. CDR3 region: CASSGDRGNTGELFF. The CDR3 DNA follows: TGCGCCAGCAGCGGTGACAGGGGCAACACCGGGGAGCTGTTTTTT.

This clonotype has a handful of counts. J is TRBJ2-7 and V is TRBV20-1, with TRBD2 matching over 10 bases. The CDR3 has 14 residues. V shed 0 bases, J shed 6 bases, and the junction held 5 bases outside the gene matches. CDR1 DFQATT and CDR2 SNEGSKA come from the germline V gene (reference sequence). The CDR3 region has the DNA TGCAGTGCTAGAGATTCTAGCGGGAGATCCGAGCAGTACTTC. Protein product: CSARDSSGRSEQYF.

This clonotype was counted a few times. The J gene is TRBJ2-1, the V gene TRBV18; TRBD1 agrees at 7 bases. The CDR3 spans 16 residues. The junction had 8 bases not matched to a gene; V was cut back by 3 bases and J by 3 bases. The germline V gene encodes CDR1 KGHSH and CDR2 LQKENI. Here the CDR3 reads CASSPFDRAYYNEQFF. The CDR3 region has the DNA TGTGCCAGCTCACCCTTCGACAGGGCTTACTACAATGAGCAGTTCTTC.

Only a few counts were recorded for this clonotype. This chain links TRBV7-2 with TRBJ2-1; perhaps TRBD1 as D (5 bases). The CDR3 contains 15 residues. CDR1 and CDR2 (germline): SGHTA, FQGNSA. Between the trimmed V and J ends, which lost 2 bases and 8 bases, there was a span of 16 bases. Here the CDR3 reads CASSLSRVMFHEQFF. The CDR3 DNA reads as TGTGCCAGCAGCTTATCCAGGGTCATGTTCCATGAGCAGTTCTTC.

The chain couples TRBV10-3 to TRBJ2-5; D gene ambiguous. Between the trimmed V and J ends, which lost 4 bases and 4 bases, there was a span of 13 bases. Germline V lookup: CDR1 ENHRY, CDR2 SYGVKD. This CDR3 has 14 amino acids. Here the CDR3 reads CAISASGRPETQYF. CDR3 sequence (DNA): TGTGCCATCAGTGCGTCTGGCAGGCCAGAGACCCAGTACTTC.

This clonotype was found a few times. V and J are TRBV7-9 and TRBJ2-5; D is possibly TRBD2 (6 bases). The CDR3 length is 15 residues. V was pared by 1 base and J by 5 bases, with 14 bases between. The germline gives CDR1 SEHNR, CDR2 FQNEAQ (reference sequence). The CDR3 protein is CASSLGLVARETQYF. Here the CDR3 DNA reads TGTGCCAGCAGCTTAGGACTAGTGGCCAGGGAGACCCAGTACTTC.

There are a few counts of this clonotype. A read error may explain this, as a much larger clone is one base away. The chain uses TRBV10-3 and TRBJ2-7; D call uncertain. Trimming shortened V by 0 bases and J by 2 bases, and 2 bases separated the two germline ends. Germline CDR1 is ENHRY and CDR2 is SYGVKD. The CDR3 consists of 12 residues. The CDR3 is CAISESPYEQYF. Here the CDR3 DNA reads TGTGCCATCAGTGAGTCTCCCTACGAGCAGTACTTC.

V is TRBV10-3 and J is TRBJ2-2; D is perhaps TRBD1 (7 bases). CDR1 and CDR2 (germline): ENHRY, SYGVKD. The CDR3 totals 16 residues. The V end lost 8 bases, the J end lost 4 bases, and 20 bases lay between the germline ends. CDR3 protein: CAIPVGGGEATGELFF. The CDR3 DNA is TGTGCCATCCCCGTTGGAGGGGGCGAAGCCACCGGGGAGCTGTTTTTT.

This clonotype was observed a handful of times. The chain carries TRBV20-1 and TRBJ1-6, with D possibly being TRBD1 (5 bases). Germline V CDR1 and CDR2: DFQATT, SNEGSKA (reference sequence). V lost 0 bases to trimming and J lost 4 bases, with 19 bases between them. This CDR3 has 18 amino acids. The CDR3 DNA follows: TGCAGTGCTAGAGAGTGGGGGGGGAGGGGATCGTATAATTCACCCCTCCACTTT. Its translation: CSAREWGGRGSYNSPLHF.

This clonotype has just a few counts. V and J are TRBV4-1 and TRBJ2-3, with 9 positions matching TRBD2. Germline assignment: CDR1 MGHRA and CDR2 YSYEKL. This CDR3 is 17 amino acids long. With 1 base clipped from V and 2 bases from J, the junction kept 7 bases outside the gene matches. This CDR3 reads CASSQVRLAGNTDTQYF. The CDR3 region has the DNA TGCGCCAGCAGCCAAGTTCGTCTAGCGGGAAACACAGATACGCAGTATTTT.

This clonotype was seen a few times. The CDR3 region is CASSLGTGVRGREETQYF. The CDR3 nucleotides are TGTGCCAGCAGCTTAGGAACAGGGGTGAGAGGAAGAGAAGAGACCCAGTACTTC. The chain has TRBV11-2 and TRBJ2-5; 7 bases are shared with TRBD1. The junction had 14 bases not matched to a gene; V was cut back by 1 base and J by 3 bases. The CDR3 is 18 amino acids. Germline CDR1 and CDR2: SGHAT and FQNNGV.

The V gene is TRBV5-5, the J gene TRBJ2-7, with 12 bases that match TRBD1. Germline V gene lookup returns CDR1 SGHKS and CDR2 YYEKEE (reference sequence). The CDR3 is made up of 16 amino acids. After removal of 3 bases from V and 2 bases from J, the junction contained 6 bases not matched to a gene. The CDR3 DNA reads as TGTGCCAGCAGCTGGGACAGGGGGCGCTCCCCCTACGAGCAGTACTTC. It specifies CASSWDRGRSPYEQYF.

The gene calls are TRBV4-1 and TRBJ1-4; tentative D call: TRBD1 (5 bases). V lost 0 bases and J 4 bases, leaving 15 bases between the germline ends. This CDR3 comprises 17 residues. CDR1 and CDR2 (germline): MGHRA, YSYEKL. The CDR3 loop reads CASSQDFSGTVNEKLFF. CDR3 bases: TGCGCCAGCAGCCAAGATTTTTCCGGGACCGTTAATGAAAAACTGTTTTTT.

The chain is built from TRBV15 and TRBJ2-7, with 8 bases that match TRBD2. From germline, CDR1 is LNHNV and CDR2 YYDKDF (reference sequence). The CDR3 is 15 amino acids. V trimming: 0 bases; J trimming: 2 bases; junction bases outside the gene matches: 3. In DNA, the CDR3 is TGTGCCACCAGCAGAGACTCGGGACTAGCCTACGAGCAGTACTTC. As protein: CATSRDSGLAYEQYF.

CDR3 coding DNA: TGCAGTGCTGGCCGGGGTAGCGGGGGGGTTTACAATGAGCAGTTCTTC. Translation gives CSAGRGSGGVYNEQFF. V gene TRBV20-1 combines with J gene TRBJ2-1; 11 nucleotides agree with TRBD2. CDR3 size: 16 residues. With V trimmed by 5 bases and J by 4 bases, 10 bases remained unmatched. Germline V CDR1 and CDR2: DFQATT, SNEGSKA (reference sequence).

This clonotype was recorded many times. V usage is TRBV5-5 and J usage is TRBJ2-3; no clear D gene. CDR1 is SGHKS, CDR2 YYEKEE, per germline (reference sequence). This CDR3 spans 15 amino acids. V was pared by 0 bases and J by 5 bases, with 13 bases between. CDR3 sequence reads: CASSLGTDQLDTQYF. The CDR3 nucleotides are TGTGCCAGCAGCTTGGGCACCGACCAGCTAGATACGCAGTATTTT.

The CDR3 loop reads CASSFPSGGKETQYF. The CDR3 DNA follows: TGTGCCAGCAGTTTCCCTAGCGGGGGGAAAGAGACCCAGTACTTC. The rearrangement joins TRBV28 to TRBJ2-5; 11 positions agree with TRBD2. Germline loops: CDR1 MDHEN, CDR2 SYDVKM. The CDR3 is 15 residues long. The V and J ends lost 3 bases and 3 bases, in that order; junction bases with no gene match: 3. The variable domain in full, with the rest retrieved from reference TRBV28 and TRBJ2-5, is DVKVTQSSRYLVKRTGEKVFLECVQDMDHENMFWYRQDPGLGLRLIYFSYDVKMKEKGDIPEGYSVSREKKERFSLILESASTNQTSMYLCASSFPSGGKETQYFGPGTRLLVL.

The chain has TRBV5-1 and TRBJ2-5, with 8 bases that match TRBD1. This CDR3 spans 16 amino acids. Germline CDR1 SGHRS, CDR2 YFSETQ. V was pared by 9 bases and J by 2 bases, with 15 bases of the junction left unmatched. CDR3 in DNA: TGCGCCACCGGGGTGTCAGACAGGGGCACTCAAGAGACCCAGTACTTC. Its protein product is CATGVSDRGTQETQYF.

The chain couples TRBV20-1 to TRBJ2-1; tentatively, D is TRBD1 or TRBD2 (7 bases each). V was clipped by 8 bases and J by 10 bases, with 18 bases between them. This CDR3 spans 12 amino acids. Germline V lookup: CDR1 DFQATT, CDR2 SNEGSKA (reference sequence). DNA of the CDR3: TGCAGTACGTCAGGGGGGGGCTGGGAGCAGTTCTTC. It yields the protein CSTSGGGWEQFF.